Presented here are 27 T cell receptor beta chains from one specimen sequenced in a study of blood T cell repertoires in COVID-19. Generated by immunoSEQ multiplex PCR, the TCRdb table keeps only in-frame clones and is missing some. The profile shows a few hundred thousand clones, around 87% of them singletons. The sample was PBMCs or T cells enriched from blood (not recorded which). These receptors were obtained from a man aged 25-40 years who had recovered from COVID-19.

The chain links TRBV5-1 to TRBJ2-3; 8 nucleotides line up with TRBD1. From germline, CDR1 is SGHRS and CDR2 YFSETQ. CDR3 size: 15 residues. The J segment lost 0 bases and the V segment lost 7 bases, leaving 7 bases of the junction unmatched. The CDR3 region has the DNA TGCGCCAGCCATCGACAGGGGCCTAGCACAGATACGCAGTATTTT. Translating it yields CASHRQGPSTDTQYF.

V is TRBV15 and J is TRBJ1-2, with unresolved D. The CDR3 loop spans 13 amino acids. The germline V and J ends were trimmed by 0 bases and 6 bases, with 8 bases remaining between them. Germline values: CDR1 LNHNV, CDR2 YYDKDF (reference sequence). The CDR3 DNA follows: TGTGCCACCAGCAGAGATCATGAGAATGGCTACACCTTC. Translation: CATSRDHENGYTF.

The rearrangement links TRBV6-2 or TRBV6-3 to TRBJ1-2; 9 bases map to TRBD1. Germline values: CDR1 MNHEY, CDR2 SVGEGT. After removal of 2 bases from V and 4 bases from J, the junction contained 5 bases not matched to a gene. This CDR3 is 15 amino acids long. CDR3 loop: CASSYAMDRGYGYTF. The CDR3 DNA is TGTGCCAGCAGTTACGCGATGGACAGGGGCTATGGCTACACCTTC.

V usage is TRBV3-1 (or the pseudogene TRBV3-2) and J usage is TRBJ1-6, with unresolved D. V was clipped by 1 base and J by 0 bases, with 10 bases between them. The CDR3 totals 17 residues. Germline CDR1 LGHDT, CDR2 YNNKEL (reference sequence). CDR3 coding DNA: TGTGCCAGCAGCCAAGGTTTGCGTAGCTCCTATAATTCACCCCTCCACTTT. It codes for CASSQGLRSSYNSPLHF.

The rearrangement links TRBV19 to TRBJ1-5; D is ambiguous. V lost 3 bases to trimming and J lost 5 bases, with 8 bases between them. The CDR3 contains 13 residues. Germline CDR1 reads LNHDA; CDR2 reads SQIVND (reference sequence). The CDR3 protein is CASSIRTDQPQHF. Written as DNA, the CDR3 is TGTGCCAGTAGTATTCGCACAGATCAGCCCCAGCATTTT.

The chain has TRBV7-9 and TRBJ2-1; 7 bases fit TRBD2. The CDR3 extends over 17 amino acids. J lost 8 bases, V lost 2 bases, and 15 bases had no gene match. Germline CDR1 reads SEHNR; CDR2 reads FQNEAQ (reference sequence). This chain's CDR3 is CASSLSGSASGRDEQFF. CDR3 in DNA: TGTGCCAGCAGCTTATCAGGGTCGGCTAGCGGTAGGGATGAGCAGTTCTTC. The whole variable domain, filled in from reference TRBV7-9 and TRBJ2-1, reads DTGVSQNPRHKITKRGQNVTFRCDPISEHNRLYWYRQTLGQGPEFLTYFQNEAQLEKSRLLSDRFSAERPKGSFSTLEIQRTEQGDSAMYLCASSLSGSASGRDEQFFGPGTRLTVL.

The chain couples TRBV19 to TRBJ1-5; possibly TRBD1 for D (6 bases). The CDR3 is 13 amino acids. The V gene's germline CDR1 is LNHDA and CDR2 SQIVND (reference sequence). Between the trimmed V and J ends, which lost 5 bases and 5 bases, there was a span of 10 bases. This chain's CDR3 is CASSYRADQPQHF. For the CDR3, the DNA is TGTGCCAGTAGTTACAGGGCAGATCAGCCCCAGCATTTT.

The V gene is TRBV3-1 (or the pseudogene TRBV3-2), the J gene TRBJ1-2; no clear D. V lost 1 base and J 4 bases, leaving 13 bases between the germline ends. CDR1 LGHDT and CDR2 YNNKEL come from the germline V gene (reference sequence). The CDR3 is 15 amino acids. The CDR3, as DNA: TGTGCCAGCAGCCAAGGTCAGGCAGGCTCCTATGGCTACACCTTC. Protein product: CASSQGQAGSYGYTF.

The V and J genes are TRBV10-3 and TRBJ1-3, with 11 nucleotides matching TRBD1. V lost 10 bases and J lost 0; bases outside the gene matches: 8. The CDR3 has 16 amino acids. Germline values: CDR1 ENHRY, CDR2 SYGVKD. The CDR3 DNA follows: TGTGCCAACCGGGACAGGGGGTCTCACTCTGGAAACACCATATATTTT. Its protein product is CANRDRGSHSGNTIYF.

The CDR3 DNA sequence: TGTGCCAGCAGCCCCTGGACAGGGGGAGAAGAGACCCAGTACTTC. Protein: CASSPWTGGEETQYF. The genes are TRBV7-9 and TRBJ2-5; 10 nucleotides match TRBD1. CDR3 length: 15 amino acids. Looked up from germline, CDR1 is SEHNR and CDR2 is FQNEAQ (reference sequence). V shed 5 bases and J 3 bases; nucleotides not matched to a gene: 6.

In its sample, this clone was seen a few times. The rearrangement uses TRBV4-3 and TRBJ2-7, with 10 nucleotides matching TRBD1. Germline CDR1 is LGHNA and CDR2 is YSLEER. The CDR3 length is 19 residues. The V gene end was trimmed by 0 bases and the J gene end by 3 bases; junction bases not matched to a gene: 14. The CDR3, as DNA: TGCGCCAGCAGCCAAGACTCCACGACAGGGGGCGCGTTAGTCTACGAGCAGTACTTC. Protein: CASSQDSTTGGALVYEQYF.

The genes are TRBV15 and TRBJ2-7, with TRBD1 identical over 7 bases. The CDR3 has 16 amino acids. Germline lookup yields CDR1 LNHNV and CDR2 YYDKDF (reference sequence). With 3 bases clipped from V and 0 bases from J, the junction kept 8 bases outside the gene matches. The CDR3 nucleotides read TGTGCCACCAGCAGCCCGGGACAGACGAGCTCCTACGAGCAGTACTTC. Translated, it gives CATSSPGQTSSYEQYF.

The chain uses TRBV6-5 and TRBJ1-2; 9 bases agree with TRBD1. CDR1 and CDR2 from the germline V gene are MNHEY and SVGAGI. V was pared by 6 bases and J by 6 bases, with 8 bases of the junction left unmatched. CDR3 length: 14 amino acids. DNA for the CDR3: TGTGCCAGCAGAGGGACAGGGCTTCTTAATGGCTACACCTTC. Translation gives CASRGTGLLNGYTF.

The V call is TRBV6-5, the J call TRBJ1-2, with D possibly matching TRBD1 (5 bases). V was trimmed by 0 bases and J by 0 bases, leaving 8 bases between them. The V gene's germline CDR1 is MNHEY and CDR2 SVGAGI. This CDR3 comprises 15 residues. CDR3: CASSYSVRANYGYTF. The CDR3, as DNA: TGTGCCAGCAGTTACTCGGTCAGGGCTAACTATGGCTACACCTTC.

The rearrangement links TRBV20-1 to TRBJ2-7; TRBD1 is a possible D gene (6 bases). The CDR3 has 11 amino acids. Looked up from germline, CDR1 is DFQATT and CDR2 is SNEGSKA (reference sequence). Between the trimmed V and J ends, which lost 3 bases and 7 bases, there was a span of 10 bases. The CDR3 sequence: CSASTGLEQYF. Written as DNA, the CDR3 is TGCAGTGCTAGCACAGGGCTTGAGCAGTACTTC.

This chain uses TRBV3-1 (or the pseudogene TRBV3-2) with TRBJ1-2, with TRBD1 identical over 7 bases. The CDR3 spans 15 residues. Germline CDR1 is LGHDT and CDR2 is YNNKEL (reference sequence). V shed 0 bases, J shed 4 bases, and the junction held 5 bases outside the gene matches. This CDR3 is CASSQDNRGGYGYTF. The DNA of the CDR3 is TGTGCCAGCAGCCAAGATAACAGGGGAGGCTATGGCTACACCTTC.

In DNA form, the CDR3 reads TGCGCCAGCAGCCGGACAGGGAAGGGGGATGAAAAACTGTTTTTT. Translation: CASSRTGKGDEKLFF. This sequence joins TRBV4-1 and TRBJ1-4; TRBD1 aligns across 8 bases. J gave up 6 bases and V 4 bases, and 7 bases lay outside the gene matches. CDR1 is MGHRA, CDR2 YSYEKL, per germline. The CDR3 is 15 residues long.

The chain links TRBV7-2 to TRBJ2-2; D possibly corresponds to TRBD1 (6 bases). The CDR3 has 18 amino acids. Trimming stripped 1 base from V and 6 bases from J, with 21 bases between. Germline assignment: CDR1 SGHTA and CDR2 FQGNSA. The CDR3 is CASSLVTFVQGTAGELFF. CDR3 DNA sequence: TGTGCCAGCAGCTTAGTTACGTTTGTTCAGGGGACCGCCGGGGAGCTGTTTTTT.

The chain employs TRBV11-2 and TRBJ1-1; D gene unclear. Germline-derived CDR1 and CDR2 are SGHAT and FQNNGV. Trimming took 3 bases from V and 4 from J, leaving 12 bases between them. This CDR3 region has 14 residues. CDR3 region: CASSFPVDSTEAFF. As DNA, the CDR3 is TGTGCCAGCAGCTTCCCGGTCGATAGCACTGAAGCTTTCTTT.

As concerns this clone: No conserved phenylalanine or tryptophan ends this CDR3, so it is likely a read error. Because the CDR3's place on the DNA is in doubt, the DNA is left out and the CDR3 is given as listed by TCRdb. The rearrangement links TRBV6-5 to TRBJ1-2; no DNA check was done on the table's D call, TRBD1. The CDR3 is 14 residues long, ends included. CDR1 MNHEY and CDR2 SVGAGI come from the germline V gene. The CDR3: CASSIDNRDRVLEV.

The chain is built from TRBV28 and TRBJ2-3; 8 bases fit TRBD2. This CDR3 region has 16 residues. The J segment lost 3 bases and the V segment lost 3 bases, leaving 8 bases of the junction unmatched. Looked up from germline, CDR1 is MDHEN and CDR2 is SYDVKM. CDR3 bases: TGTGCCAGCAGTTTTGCGGGGGGACTAGGGACAGATACGCAGTATTTT. It encodes CASSFAGGLGTDTQYF.

This chain uses TRBV15 with TRBJ1-1, with D maybe TRBD1 (6 bases). Germline lookup yields CDR1 LNHNV and CDR2 YYDKDF (reference sequence). The CDR3 runs 16 residues. The V end was cut by 1 base, the J end by 0 bases, with 12 bases between. The CDR3 spells CATSRGDTGLNTEAFF. The DNA of the CDR3 is TGTGCCACCAGCAGAGGAGACACAGGGCTGAACACTGAAGCTTTCTTT.

The chain carries TRBV5-1 and TRBJ2-2, with 9 positions matching TRBD1. The CDR3 covers 15 residues. V shed 4 bases, J shed 3 bases, and the junction held 4 bases outside the gene matches. Germline V gives CDR1 SGHRS, CDR2 YFSETQ. The CDR3 loop reads CASSDRDRDTGELFF. The CDR3 DNA sequence: TGCGCCAGCAGCGACCGGGACAGGGACACCGGGGAGCTGTTTTTT.

The rearrangement uses TRBV10-2 and TRBJ1-5; tentatively, D is TRBD1 (5 bases). The CDR3 extends over 15 amino acids. V dropped 1 base and J dropped 4 bases, with 11 bases sitting between them. Germline values: CDR1 WSHSY, CDR2 SAAADI. In nucleotides, the CDR3 is TGCGCCAGCAGTGAGTACACAGGAATTAATCAGCCCCAGCATTTT. It codes for CASSEYTGINQPQHF.

This chain uses TRBV11-2 with TRBJ1-2; maybe TRBD1 (5 bases). V was trimmed by 2 bases and J by 10 bases, leaving 14 bases between them. The CDR3 covers 13 residues. Germline V gives CDR1 SGHAT, CDR2 FQNNGV. CDR3 in DNA: TGTGCCAGCAGCTTATCAGGGTGGATCGCCTACACCTTC. Protein: CASSLSGWIAYTF.

This chain uses TRBV12-3 or TRBV12-4 with TRBJ1-2, with 7 bases fitting TRBD1. The CDR3 totals 13 residues. V gave up 1 base and J gave up 7 bases; unmatched junction bases: 3. The CDR3 DNA reads TGTGCCAGCAGTTTAGAGGGGGCGGGTGGCTACACCTTC. Amino acid sequence: CASSLEGAGGYTF.

This chain connects TRBV27 to TRBJ1-1, with D hard to call. The CDR3 is made up of 13 amino acids. The V end lost 8 bases, the J end lost 2 bases, and 12 bases lay between the germline ends. Per the germline V gene, CDR1 is MNHEY and CDR2 is SMNVEV (reference sequence). The CDR3 DNA is TGTGCCAGCCGAGGCCCGTCTAACACTGAAGCTTTCTTT. Protein product: CASRGPSNTEAFF.